The entry below gives a single T cell receptor beta chain sequence along with its context. This sample was taken from a study of blood T cell repertoires in COVID-19. Study overall: The samples span acute and convalescent COVID-19 from the United States, Italy and Spain.

Germline V gives CDR1 MDHEN, CDR2 SYDVKM. V lost 6 bases to trimming and J lost 0 bases; unmatched junction nucleotides: 7. This CDR3 is 16 amino acids long. In the authors' methods: Estimation of nucleated cell counts relied on the amplification of reference gene primers. TCRdb's table, derived via immunoSEQ multiplex PCR, lists solely in-frame clones and lacks some. The V and J calls and clone size are taken from that table; D and trimming were inferred from the DNA. The sample has roughly 94,000 clones, approximately 80% seen once. The chain combines TRBV28 with TRBJ1-3; 8 bases line up with TRBD1. The sample was peripheral blood. The receptor was derived from a man between 60 and 75 years old with acute or convalescent COVID-19. The CDR3 sequence is CASRAGQGPSGNTIYF. The CDR3 DNA reads as TGTGCCAGCAGGGCCGGACAGGGACCCTCTGGAAACACCATATATTTT. The variable domain in full, completed from reference TRBV28 and TRBJ1-3, reads DVKVTQSSRYLVKRTGEKVFLECVQDMDHENMFWYRQDPGLGLRLIYFSYDVKMKEKGDIPEGYSVSREKKERFSLILESASTNQTSMYLCASRAGQGPSGNTIYFGEGSWLTVV.